These T cell receptor beta chains were read from a single sample in a study of identical twins. From the 5' RACE reads, TCRdb called clonotypes with MiXCR, one entry per CDR3 protein. The repertoire holds about 530,000 distinct CDR3 sequences, with about a fifth as singletons. This same sample was also taken into another study, of yellow fever vaccine responses in identical twins.

The sample comprised CD4+ T cells sorted from blood. The receptors here all came from a young woman in good health. The CDR3 runs from the conserved cysteine through the conserved F or W. D genes are given only for firm matches. Not all rows give a size; the values are once, few, many and, for expanded clones, a class.

V gene	J gene	clone size	D gene	CDR3 protein	CDR3 DNA
TRBV12-3/TRBV12-4	TRBJ2-1	NA	TRBD1	CASTMGTGWFF	TGTGCCAGCACCATGGGGACAGGCTGGTTCTTC
TRBV5-1	TRBJ2-1	many	NA	CASSLAQDGGPYNEQFF	TGCGCCAGCAGCTTGGCTCAGGACGGTGGTCCGTACAATGAGCAGTTCTTC
TRBV9	TRBJ1-1	few	NA	CASSVEVGTTEAFF	TGTGCCAGCAGCGTAGAAGTAGGGACCACTGAAGCTTTCTTT
TRBV12-3/TRBV12-4	TRBJ2-3	few	TRBD2	CASSFRLAGDTQYF	TGTGCCAGCAGTTTTAGACTAGCGGGAGATACGCAGTATTTT
TRBV24-1	TRBJ2-1	NA	NA	CATSGYYNEQFF	TGTGCCACCAGTGGTTACTACAATGAGCAGTTCTTC
TRBV29-1	TRBJ2-5	NA	TRBD2	CSATSGVETQYF	TGCAGCGCGACTAGCGGGGTGGAGACCCAGTACTTC
TRBV12-3/TRBV12-4	TRBJ2-1	few	TRBD2	CASSPLAGGSYNEQFF	TGTGCCAGCAGTCCGCTAGCGGGGGGATCCTACAATGAGCAGTTCTTC
TRBV12-3/TRBV12-4	TRBJ2-7	NA	TRBD1	CASSLGPGQGTYEQYF	TGTGCCAGCAGTTTGGGTCCGGGACAGGGGACCTACGAGCAGTACTTC
TRBV4-1	TRBJ2-2	few	TRBD1	CASSPRWDSFTGELFF	TGCGCCAGCAGCCCCAGGTGGGACAGCTTCACCGGGGAGCTGTTTTTT
TRBV3-1	TRBJ1-4	few	TRBD1	CASSPQVGTGDEKLFF	TGTGCCAGCAGCCCCCAAGTGGGGACAGGGGATGAAAAACTGTTTTTT
TRBV20-1	TRBJ2-1	NA	NA	CSAISGVGQFF	TGCAGTGCCATCTCGGGGGTGGGGCAGTTCTTC
TRBV9	TRBJ2-6	NA	NA	CASSPPGSSGANVLTF	TGTGCCAGCAGCCCCCCGGGGAGCTCTGGGGCCAACGTCCTGACTTTC
TRBV7-3	TRBJ2-1	many	TRBD2	CASSLGGRGYNEQFF	TGTGCCAGCAGCTTAGGCGGGAGGGGGTATAATGAGCAGTTCTTC
TRBV10-3	TRBJ1-5	NA	NA	CAISVLDTQHF	TGTGCCATCAGTGTTCTAGATACGCAGCATTTT
TRBV20-1	TRBJ2-1	many	TRBD2	CSAALAGYNEQFF	TGCAGTGCTGCCTTAGCGGGCTACAATGAGCAGTTCTTC
TRBV10-3	TRBJ2-3	NA	TRBD2	CAISAGTSGRRSTDTQYF	TGTGCCATCAGTGCTGGGACTAGCGGGAGGCGGAGCACAGATACGCAGTATTTT
TRBV5-1	TRBJ2-7	many	TRBD2	CASSPGLAGIGLQQYF	TGCGCCAGCAGCCCTGGACTAGCGGGAATTGGACTACAGCAGTACTTC
TRBV19	TRBJ2-7	NA	TRBD2	CAKSLAGGYEQYF	TGTGCTAAGAGTTTAGCGGGCGGCTACGAGCAGTACTTC
TRBV6-1	TRBJ2-5	NA	TRBD2	CASIAASGVEETQYF	TGTGCCAGCATAGCTGCTAGCGGAGTAGAAGAGACCCAGTACTTC
TRBV12-3/TRBV12-4	TRBJ2-5	NA	TRBD2	CASSPTSGSGRAQETQYF	TGTGCCAGCAGTCCGACTAGCGGGAGTGGGAGGGCACAAGAGACCCAGTACTTC
TRBV3-1	TRBJ2-1	NA	NA	CASSPAVHTYNEQFF	TGTGCCAGCAGCCCCGCGGTCCATACCTACAATGAGCAGTTCTTC
TRBV2	TRBJ2-3	once	TRBD1	CASSDRGPGTDTQYF	TGTGCCAGCAGCGACAGGGGGCCGGGCACAGATACGCAGTATTTT
TRBV29-1	TRBJ2-1	once	TRBD2	CSVEGSSGVGDEQFF	TGCAGCGTTGAAGGGTCTAGCGGGGTCGGCGATGAGCAGTTCTTC
TRBV7-2	TRBJ1-2	NA	NA	CASRLTGSNYGYTF	TGTGCCAGCAGGCTGACAGGATCTAACTATGGCTACACCTTC
TRBV14	TRBJ2-1	NA	NA	CASSQAGMNNEQFF	TGTGCCAGCAGCCAAGCGGGTATGAACAATGAGCAGTTCTTC
TRBV24-1	TRBJ2-1	NA	NA	CATSAHNEQFF	TGTGCCACCAGTGCCCACAATGAGCAGTTCTTC